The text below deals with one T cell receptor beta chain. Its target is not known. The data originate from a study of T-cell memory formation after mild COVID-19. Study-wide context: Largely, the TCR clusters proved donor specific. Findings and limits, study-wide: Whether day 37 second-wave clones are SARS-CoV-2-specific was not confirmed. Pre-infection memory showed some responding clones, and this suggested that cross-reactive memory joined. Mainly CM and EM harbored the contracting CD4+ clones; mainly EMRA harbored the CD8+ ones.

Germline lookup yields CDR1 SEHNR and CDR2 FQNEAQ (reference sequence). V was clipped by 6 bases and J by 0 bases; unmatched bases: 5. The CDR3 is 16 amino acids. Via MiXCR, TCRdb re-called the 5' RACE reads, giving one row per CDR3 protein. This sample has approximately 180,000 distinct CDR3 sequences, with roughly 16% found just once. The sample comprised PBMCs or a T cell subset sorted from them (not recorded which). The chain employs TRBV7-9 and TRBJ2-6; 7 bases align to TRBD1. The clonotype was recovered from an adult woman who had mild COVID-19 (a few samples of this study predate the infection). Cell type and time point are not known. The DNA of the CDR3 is TGTGCCAGCAGGCAGGGACAGTTCTCTGGGGCCAACGTCCTGACTTTC. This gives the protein CASRQGQFSGANVLTF. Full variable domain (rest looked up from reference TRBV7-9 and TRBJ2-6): DTGVSQNPRHKITKRGQNVTFRCDPISEHNRLYWYRQTLGQGPEFLTYFQNEAQLEKSRLLSDRFSAERPKGSFSTLEIQRTEQGDSAMYLCASRQGQFSGANVLTFGAGSRLTVL.